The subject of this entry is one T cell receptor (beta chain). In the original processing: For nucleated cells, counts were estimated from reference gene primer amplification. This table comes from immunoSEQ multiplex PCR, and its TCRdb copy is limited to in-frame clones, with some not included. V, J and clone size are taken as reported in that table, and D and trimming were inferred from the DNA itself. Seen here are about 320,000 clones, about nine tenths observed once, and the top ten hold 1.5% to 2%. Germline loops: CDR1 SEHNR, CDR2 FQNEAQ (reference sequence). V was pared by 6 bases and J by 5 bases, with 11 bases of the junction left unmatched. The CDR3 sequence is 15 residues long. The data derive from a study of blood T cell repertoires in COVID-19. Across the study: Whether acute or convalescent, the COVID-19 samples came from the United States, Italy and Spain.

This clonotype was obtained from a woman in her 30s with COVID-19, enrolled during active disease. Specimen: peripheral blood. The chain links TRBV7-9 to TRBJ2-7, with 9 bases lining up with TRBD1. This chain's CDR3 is CASRRNTGTGNEQYF. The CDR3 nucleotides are TGTGCCAGCAGACGGAATACCGGGACAGGGAACGAGCAGTACTTC.